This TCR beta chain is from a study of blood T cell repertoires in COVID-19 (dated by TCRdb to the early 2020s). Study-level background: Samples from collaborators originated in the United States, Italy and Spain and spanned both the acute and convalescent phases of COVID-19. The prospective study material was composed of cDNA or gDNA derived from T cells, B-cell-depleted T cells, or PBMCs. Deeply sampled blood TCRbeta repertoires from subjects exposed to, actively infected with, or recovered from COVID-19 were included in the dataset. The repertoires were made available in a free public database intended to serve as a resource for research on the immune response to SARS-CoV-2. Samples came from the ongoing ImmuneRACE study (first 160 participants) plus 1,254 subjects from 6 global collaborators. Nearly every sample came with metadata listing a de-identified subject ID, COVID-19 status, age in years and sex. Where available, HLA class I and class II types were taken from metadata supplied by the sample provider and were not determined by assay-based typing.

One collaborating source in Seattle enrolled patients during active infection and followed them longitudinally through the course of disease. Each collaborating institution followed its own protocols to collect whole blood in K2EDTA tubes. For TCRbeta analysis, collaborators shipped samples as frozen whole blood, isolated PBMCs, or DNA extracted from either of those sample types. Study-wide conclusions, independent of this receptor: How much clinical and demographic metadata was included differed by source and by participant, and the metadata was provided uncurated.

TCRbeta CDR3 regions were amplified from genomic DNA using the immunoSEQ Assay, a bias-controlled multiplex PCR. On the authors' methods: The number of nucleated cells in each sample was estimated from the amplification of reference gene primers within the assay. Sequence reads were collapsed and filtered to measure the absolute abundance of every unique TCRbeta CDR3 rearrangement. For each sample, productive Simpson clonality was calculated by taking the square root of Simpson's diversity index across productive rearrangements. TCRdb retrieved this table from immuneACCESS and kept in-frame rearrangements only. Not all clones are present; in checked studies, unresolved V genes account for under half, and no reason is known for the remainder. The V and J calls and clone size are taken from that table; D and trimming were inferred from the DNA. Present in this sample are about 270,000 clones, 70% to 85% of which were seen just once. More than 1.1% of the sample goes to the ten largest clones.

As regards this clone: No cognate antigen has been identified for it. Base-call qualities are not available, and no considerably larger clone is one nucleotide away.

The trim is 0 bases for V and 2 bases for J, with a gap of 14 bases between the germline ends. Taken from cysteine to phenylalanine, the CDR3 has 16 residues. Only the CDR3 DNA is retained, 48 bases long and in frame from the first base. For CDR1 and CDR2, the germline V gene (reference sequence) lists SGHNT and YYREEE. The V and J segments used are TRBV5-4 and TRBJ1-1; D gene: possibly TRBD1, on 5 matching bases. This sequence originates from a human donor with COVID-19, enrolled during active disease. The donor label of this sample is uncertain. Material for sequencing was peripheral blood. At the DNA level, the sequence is TGTGCCAGCAGCTTGGGACTTCAACAGGATAACACTGAAGCTTTCTTT. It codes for CASSLGLQQDNTEAFF.